Below, one T cell receptor (beta chain) is given with its context. The antigen remains undetermined. The sample belongs to a study of CD8+CD57+ T cells in acquired aplastic anemia. Both TCR beta VDJ combination and CDR3 sequence profiling were carried out. Genomic DNA was the template for this profiling. TCRdb re-derived calls from the reads in MiXCR, one entry per CDR3 protein. Among 250,000 to 300,000 distinct CDR3 sequences listed, 56% were seen once. Study-level findings and limits: Controls and patients did not differ significantly in CD8+ Simpson's diversity. Between patients and controls, about 30 CD8+ CDR3 sequences were found in common.

Germline values: CDR1 SGHTA, CDR2 FQGNSA. The CDR3 spans 15 residues. The ends were cut back, 5 bases at V and 5 bases at J, with 17 bases in the middle. This TCR came from a human donor with severe aplastic anemia or a healthy control (not recorded which). The chain carries TRBV7-2 and TRBJ2-3, with D possibly matching TRBD2 (6 bases). The sequenced sample consisted of sorted CD4+, CD8+, or CD8+CD57+ T cells (not recorded which) from PBMCs. The CDR3 reads CASSPPGGIGDTQYF. In DNA form, the CDR3 reads TGTGCCAGCAGCCCCCCCGGCGGGATTGGAGATACGCAGTATTTT.